These T cell receptor beta chains were read from a single sample in a study of T cells in localized non-small cell lung cancer. The data were produced by immunoSEQ multiplex PCR, yet TCRdb's version contains in-frame clones alone and is incomplete. The sample contains 70,000 to 95,000 clones, roughly 91% of which appear only once. The sequenced sample was PBMCs, obtained before any cancer treatment. These receptors came from a woman aged 35-70 years with stage II squamous cell lung carcinoma. Both conserved end residues are part of each CDR3. A D gene is named only where the DNA matches it firmly. Rows give clone size only sometimes, using once, few, many, or a class for an expanded clone.

cdr3_length,clone_size,v_call,d_call,j_call,cdr3_nt,cdr3_aa
18,.,TRBV4-1,.,TRBJ1-4,TGCGCCAGCAGCCAAGGTCGGGCAGGGTGGAAGGTTGGTGAAAAACTGTTTTTT,CASSQGRAGWKVGEKLFF
14,.,TRBV5-1,.,TRBJ2-3,TGCGCCACCCGGGACCTTGGGGCACAAAATACGCAGTATTTT,CATRDLGAQNTQYF
11,.,TRBV5-1,.,TRBJ2-1,TGCGCCAGCAGCTTGTGGGGTGAGCAGTTCTTC,CASSLWGEQFF
12,.,TRBV9,.,TRBJ1-2,TGTGCCAGCAGCGTAGGGTTGTATGGCTACACCTTC,CASSVGLYGYTF
15,.,TRBV6-1,TRBD1,TRBJ1-5,TGTGCCAGCACTCAGGACAGGGTAAGCAATCAGCCCCAGCATTTT,CASTQDRVSNQPQHF
12,.,TRBV6-1,.,TRBJ2-7,TGTGCCAGCAGTGTACAGCTCTACGAGCAGTACTTC,CASSVQLYEQYF
16,.,TRBV9,TRBD2,TRBJ2-1,TGTGCCAGCAGCGTAGAAAGTAGCGGGGTGGGCAATGAGCAGTTCTTC,CASSVESSGVGNEQFF
15,.,TRBV6-6,.,TRBJ2-7,TGTGCCACCCGAATGGTACAGGGACTTGGGTACGAGCAGTACTTC,CATRMVQGLGYEQYF
13,.,TRBV29-1,.,TRBJ2-3,TGCAGCGTTGCCCCCTACTCCACAGATACGCAGTATTTT,CSVAPYSTDTQYF
16,.,TRBV14,.,TRBJ2-1,TGTGCCAGCAGCCAAAATCCTTCGCGTTTTTACAATGAGCAGTTCTTC,CASSQNPSRFYNEQFF
14,.,TRBV7-9,.,TRBJ1-5,TGTGCCAGCAGCCAAAGGGACAGCAATCAGCCCCAGCATTTT,CASSQRDSNQPQHF
13,few,TRBV10-1,.,TRBJ2-7,TGCGCCAGCAGTGTTGGGCAGTCCTACGAGCAGTACTTC,CASSVGQSYEQYF
14,.,TRBV6-1,TRBD1,TRBJ2-1,TGTGCCAGCAAAGGGGGGACAGGTCACAATGAGCAGTTCTTC,CASKGGTGHNEQFF
14,.,TRBV10-3,TRBD1,TRBJ1-1,TGTGCCATCAGTGGACAGGGGACGGGCACTGAAGCTTTCTTT,CAISGQGTGTEAFF
13,.,TRBV14,.,TRBJ2-7,TGTGCCAGCAGCCGTCTAGTGGAAAGCGAGCAGTACTTC,CASSRLVESEQYF
15,.,TRBV4-2,.,TRBJ2-7,TGTGCCAGCAGCCAACAACCTGGGGCGTTTTACGAGCAGTACTTC,CASSQQPGAFYEQYF
16,.,TRBV7-8,.,TRBJ2-3,TGTGCCAGCAGCGGCACACGACGGGAGAAGGCAGATACGCAGTATTTT,CASSGTRREKADTQYF
15,.,TRBV6-5,.,TRBJ1-2,TGTGCCAGCAGTTACTCCTCAGGATCCCCATATGGCTACACCTTC,CASSYSSGSPYGYTF
13,.,TRBV27,.,TRBJ1-2,TGTGCCAGCAGTTTGTCCAGTAACTATGGCTACACCTTC,CASSLSSNYGYTF
15,.,TRBV19,TRBD1,TRBJ1-2,TGTGCCAGTAGTCCAAGGGACAGGGGGCTTTGGGGCTACACCTTC,CASSPRDRGLWGYTF
14,.,TRBV6-6,TRBD1,TRBJ1-3,TGTGCCAGCAGTTTCGGACAGGGAGGAAACACCATATATTTT,CASSFGQGGNTIYF
17,.,TRBV5-1,TRBD2,TRBJ2-2,TGCGCCAGCAGCTTGACCCTAGCGGGAGTGAACACCGGGGAGCTGTTTTTT,CASSLTLAGVNTGELFF
13,.,TRBV18,.,TRBJ1-1,TGTGCCAGCTCAGGACAATACGACACTGAAGCTTTCTTT,CASSGQYDTEAFF
14,.,TRBV5-6,TRBD2,TRBJ2-7,TGTGCCAGCACTCCTCTAGCGGGAGGAAACGAGCAGTACTTC,CASTPLAGGNEQYF
14,.,TRBV7-9,.,TRBJ1-1,TGTGCCAGCAGGAACCAGGGATTGGACACTGAAGCTTTCTTT,CASRNQGLDTEAFF
14,.,TRBV28,TRBD1,TRBJ1-2,TGTGCCAGCAGGGGAACAGGGGGCGTCTATGGCTACACCTTC,CASRGTGGVYGYTF
11,.,TRBV7-7,.,TRBJ1-2,TGTGCCACGTTGGACGGCGATGGCTACACCTTC,CATLDGDGYTF
13,.,TRBV19,.,TRBJ1-5,TGTGCCAGTAGAATGGGATTGTATCAGCCCCAGCATTTT,CASRMGLYQPQHF
15,.,TRBV18,TRBD2,TRBJ2-7,TGTGCCAGCTCACCAAAGAGCGGGGGGACTTACGAGCAGTACTTC,CASSPKSGGTYEQYF
18,.,TRBV5-1,TRBD2,TRBJ2-2,TGCGCCAGCAGCTTGTCTTCAGGGACGCGCGGGGGGACCGGGGAGCTGTTTTTT,CASSLSSGTRGGTGELFF
13,.,TRBV27,.,TRBJ2-5,TGTGCCAGCAGTTTATCGGGTTCGGAGACCCAGTACTTC,CASSLSGSETQYF
16,.,TRBV5-1,TRBD1,TRBJ1-1,TGCGCCAGCAGCTTGGGGGCCGGGACAGCAAACACTGAAGCTTTCTTT,CASSLGAGTANTEAFF
14,.,TRBV6-6,TRBD1,TRBJ1-5,TGTGCCAGCAGTTTGGACAGGGAGGATCAGCCCCAGCATTTT,CASSLDREDQPQHF
13,.,TRBV27,.,TRBJ1-1,TGTGCCAGCAGTTTCCATTCACAGGGTGAAGCTTTCTTT,CASSFHSQGEAFF
15,.,TRBV5-4,.,TRBJ2-1,TGTGCCAGCAGCGTGGGAGTGGGGGGGGCCTATGAGCAGTTCTTC,CASSVGVGGAYEQFF
14,once,TRBV4-1,.,TRBJ2-2,TGCGCCAGCAGCCAAGATGGACCGTCCGGGGAGCTGTTTTTT,CASSQDGPSGELFF
11,.,TRBV2,.,TRBJ2-3,TGTGCCAGCAGCCTCACAGATACGCAGTATTTT,CASSLTDTQYF
14,.,TRBV28,.,TRBJ1-1,TGTGCCAGCAGTTTATTCGCCAGGGCTAGCGGAGCTTTCTTT,CASSLFARASGAFF
18,.,TRBV5-6,TRBD2,TRBJ2-1,TGTGCCAGCAGCTTGGGGTTTGGCGGGAGGGTCCCCTACAATGAGCAGTTCTTC,CASSLGFGGRVPYNEQFF
15,once,TRBV19,TRBD1,TRBJ1-6,TGTGCCAGTAGTATAGGGACAGGGGTGAATTCACCCCTCCACTTT,CASSIGTGVNSPLHF
15,.,TRBV5-1,.,TRBJ2-1,TGCGCCAGCAGCGTCGGTAGGAGGGACCGCAATGAGCAGTTCTTC,CASSVGRRDRNEQFF
13,.,TRBV6-5,.,TRBJ2-2,TGTGCCAGCAGTTTACAGCGCACCGGGGAGCTGTTTTTT,CASSLQRTGELFF
16,.,TRBV27,TRBD1,TRBJ2-3,TGTGCCAGCCTTCCCTACGGGACAGGGTGGAGAGATACGCAGTATTTT,CASLPYGTGWRDTQYF
12,.,TRBV2,.,TRBJ2-5,TGTGCCAGCAGTGAAGCGTCGCACATACAGTACTTC,CASSEASHIQYF
17,once,TRBV14,TRBD2,TRBJ2-1,TGTGCCAGCAGCCAAGATCTCCCCGGGGGGGGGAAGAATGAGCAGTTCTTC,CASSQDLPGGGKNEQFF
13,medium-sized,TRBV2,TRBD1,TRBJ2-2,TGTGCCAGCAGTGTAGGACAGGGCGGGGAGCTGTTTTTT,CASSVGQGGELFF
16,.,TRBV5-1,TRBD2,TRBJ2-1,TGCGCCAGCAGCTTGGCCGCAGCGGGGGGAAAAGGTGAGCAGTTCTTC,CASSLAAAGGKGEQFF
16,once,TRBV5-4,.,TRBJ2-2,TGTGCCAGCAGCTTGAGGCTAGCCGGTCGCACCGGGGAGCTGTTTTTT,CASSLRLAGRTGELFF
16,.,TRBV2,.,TRBJ2-6,TGTGCCAGCAGTGAACGAGGGGGTAATGGGGCCAACGTCCTGACTTTC,CASSERGGNGANVLTF
15,few,TRBV15,.,TRBJ1-2,TGTGCCACCAGCAGAGATGAACTCGGGAGCTATGGCTACACCTTC,CATSRDELGSYGYTF
14,.,TRBV15,.,TRBJ2-7,TGTGCCACCAGCAGAGCTCCGTTGGTCCACGAGCAGTACTTC,CATSRAPLVHEQYF
13,.,TRBV5-4,.,TRBJ2-3,TGTGCCAGCAGCTTAGCGGGTACAGATACGCAGTATTTT,CASSLAGTDTQYF
14,.,TRBV29-1,.,TRBJ2-2,TGCAGCGTTCCCGGGACACCGAACACCGGGGAGCTGTTTTTT,CSVPGTPNTGELFF
14,.,TRBV4-1,.,TRBJ1-6,TGCGCCAGCAGCCAAGTCCCCGAAGATTCACCCCTCCACTTT,CASSQVPEDSPLHF
16,.,TRBV5-6,TRBD1,TRBJ1-1,TGTGCCAGCAGCTGGGGGACAGGGGGCAGTTTCACTGAAGCTTTCTTT,CASSWGTGGSFTEAFF
16,few,TRBV10-2,.,TRBJ1-5,TGCGCCAGCAGAGAGGGGTTACGATCATCCAATCAGCCCCAGCATTTT,CASREGLRSSNQPQHF
12,few,TRBV5-4,.,TRBJ2-7,TGTGCCAGCAGCTTGGATGGATACGAGCAGTACTTC,CASSLDGYEQYF